The next 29 T cell receptor beta chains were all read from a single sample in a study of CD8 T cells in Susac syndrome (dated by TCRdb to the late 2010s). Library preparation employed the immunoSEQ multiplex PCR assay. RNA was extracted using the RNeasy kit, and roughly 0.45 to 1 microgram was reverse transcribed with random hexamers. Using fastp at Q25 and MiXCR, TCRdb reprocessed the public reads and kept productive beta chains. Rows matching on CDR3 protein sequence are summarized as one entry with the most common DNA and genes. For this sample the table gives around 230,000 distinct CDR3 sequences, of which about 95% were detected only once. About 0.1% of the sample rests with the top ten. Sequenced sample: CD4+ T cells from PBMCs. All receptors come from a human donor with Susac syndrome.

V is TRBV18 and J is TRBJ2-7, with 11 nucleotides matching TRBD1. CDR1 is KGHSH, CDR2 LQKENI, per germline. Unmatched junction bases numbered 4, after V lost 6 bases and J lost 0 bases. CDR3 size: 15 residues. The CDR3 sequence: CASSRDRGSSYEQYF. In DNA, the CDR3 is TGTGCCAGCTCCCGGGACAGGGGGAGCTCCTACGAGCAGTACTTC.

This clonotype was picked up one time. The chain couples TRBV19 to TRBJ1-5; weak D call: TRBD1 (5 bases). Germline V gives CDR1 LNHDA, CDR2 SQIVND (reference sequence). The CDR3 has 16 amino acids. Trimming took 4 bases from V and 7 from J, leaving 20 bases between them. CDR3 nucleotides: TGTGCCAGTAGTACAGGATACAAAGCGGGGCGCCAGCCCCAGCATTTT. This encodes CASSTGYKAGRQPQHF.

The chain links TRBV18 to TRBJ1-5; tentatively, D is TRBD1 (6 bases). Germline-derived CDR1 and CDR2 are KGHSH and LQKENI. The V gene lost 4 bases and the J gene lost 0 bases, with 13 bases spanning the gap. The CDR3 covers 16 residues. The CDR3 DNA sequence: TGTGCCAGCTCACTACTCTCGGACAGTAGCAATCAGCCCCAGCATTTT. Protein sequence: CASSLLSDSSNQPQHF. The whole variable domain, remainder taken from reference TRBV18 and TRBJ1-5, is NAGVMQNPRHLVRRRGQEARLRCSPMKGHSHVYWYRQLPEEGLKFMVYLQKENIIDESGMPKERFSAEFPKEGPSILRIQQVVRGDSAAYFCASSLLSDSSNQPQHFGDGTRLSIL.

This chain connects TRBV4-1 to TRBJ1-1, with 9 nucleotides matching TRBD1. Per germline, CDR1 MGHRA and CDR2 YSYEKL. Germline trimming cut 0 bases from V and 8 bases from J; bases unmatched to any gene: 7. The CDR3 totals 15 residues. The CDR3, as DNA: TGCGCCAGCAGCCAAGATTTGGGGACAGGGCTAGAAGCTTTCTTT. Encoded protein: CASSQDLGTGLEAFF.

The CDR3 protein is CASSSRRDSFIYTF. The CDR3 DNA reads TGTGCCAGTAGTTCACGCCGGGACTCATTTATCTACACCTTC. The V gene is TRBV19, the J gene TRBJ1-2; perhaps TRBD1 as D (5 bases). Trimming shortened V by 5 bases and J by 10 bases, and 20 bases separated the two germline ends. Germline CDR1 LNHDA, CDR2 SQIVND (reference sequence). This CDR3 spans 14 amino acids.

The chain carries TRBV5-6 and TRBJ1-4; D gene uncertain. The CDR3 consists of 14 residues. Germline V gene sequence: CDR1 SGHDT, CDR2 YYEEEE. The germline V and J ends were trimmed by 0 bases and 2 bases, with 5 bases remaining between them. CDR3: CASSLGITNEKLFF. The CDR3 region has the DNA TGTGCCAGCAGCTTGGGGATCACTAATGAAAAACTGTTTTTT.

This chain uses TRBV18 with TRBJ2-7; 8 bases match TRBD2. Germline V lookup: CDR1 KGHSH, CDR2 LQKENI. V lost 5 bases to trimming and J lost 5 bases; unmatched junction nucleotides: 8. The length of the CDR3 is 14 residues. The CDR3 spells CASSFSAGVNEQYF. The CDR3 nucleotides read TGTGCCAGCTCATTCTCAGCGGGAGTTAACGAGCAGTACTTC.

J is TRBJ1-5 and V is TRBV6-5; D unclear. Per germline, CDR1 MNHEY and CDR2 SVGAGI. The CDR3 covers 14 residues. V was clipped by 4 bases and J by 4 bases, with 11 bases between them. The CDR3 DNA reads as TGTGCCAGCAGTTTAGGGATGAAGAATCAGCCCCAGCATTTT. The encoded protein is CASSLGMKNQPQHF.

This chain links TRBV19 with TRBJ2-1, with 10 positions matching TRBD2. V trimming: 5 bases; J trimming: 10 bases; junction bases outside the gene matches: 8. The CDR3 totals 14 residues. Germline-derived CDR1 and CDR2 are LNHDA and SQIVND (reference sequence). CDR3 coding DNA: TGTGCCAGTAGTCCCCGCCTAGCGGGAGTGGAGCAGTTCTTC. Its translation is CASSPRLAGVEQFF.

CDR3 in amino acids: CASSRTGGLSNEQFF. Written as DNA, the CDR3 is TGTGCCAGCAGCAGGACCGGGGGGTTGTCAAATGAGCAGTTCTTC. This chain links TRBV9 with TRBJ2-1; 7 bases line up with TRBD2. Germline values: CDR1 SGDLS, CDR2 YYNGEE. With V trimmed by 4 bases and J by 7 bases, 11 bases remained unmatched. This CDR3 spans 15 amino acids.

As for this clonotype: One end of the junction varies from germline; a read error may be responsible. The chain couples TRBV30 to TRBJ2-2; D ambiguous. Germline CDR1 reads GTSNPN; CDR2 reads SVGIG (reference sequence). This CDR3 spans 14 amino acids. CDR3 residues: CAWSVSWNTEELFF. The CDR3 region has the DNA TGTGCCTGGAGTGTTTCGTGGAACACCGAGGAGCTGTTTTTT.

CDR3 amino acids: CAWSEGPRTGYTF. The CDR3 region has the DNA TGTGCCTGGAGTGAGGGTCCGAGGACGGGCTACACCTTC. The chain recombines TRBV30 with TRBJ1-2, with D unclear. V lost 1 base and J lost 8, with 14 bases in between. This CDR3 contains 13 residues. From germline, CDR1 is GTSNPN and CDR2 SVGIG (reference sequence).

This chain uses TRBV11-2 with TRBJ1-1; D is uncertain. Trimming cost V 6 bases and J 1 base, with 12 bases left between them. This CDR3 comprises 14 residues. Germline V gene lookup returns CDR1 SGHAT and CDR2 FQNNGV. This CDR3 is CASRSWRSNTEAFF. The CDR3 DNA sequence: TGTGCCAGCAGGTCTTGGCGTTCGAACACTGAAGCTTTCTTT.

CDR3 residues: CASSPLMGTQYF. The CDR3 region has the DNA TGTGCCAGCAGCCCCCTTATGGGTACGCAGTATTTT. The chain is built from TRBV7-3 and TRBJ2-3; D gene ambiguous. Germline CDR1 SGHTA, CDR2 FQGTGA. The CDR3 is made up of 12 amino acids. Trimming stripped 5 bases from V and 8 bases from J, with 11 bases between.

This clonotype has more than one count but fewer than ten. This chain connects TRBV5-4 to TRBJ1-2; 9 positions match TRBD1. Germline V gene lookup returns CDR1 SGHNT and CDR2 YYREEE (reference sequence). V gave up 3 bases and J gave up 4 bases; unmatched junction bases: 4. The CDR3 extends over 14 amino acids. CDR3 region: CASSSGQGSYGYTF. The CDR3 DNA reads TGTGCCAGCAGCTCGGGACAGGGTTCCTATGGCTACACCTTC. Full variable domain (missing parts from reference TRBV5-4 and TRBJ1-2): ETGVTQSPTHLIKTRGQQVTLRCSSQSGHNTVSWYQQALGQGPQFIFQYYREEENGRGNFPPRFSGLQFPNYSSELNVNALELDDSALYLCASSSGQGSYGYTFGSGTRLTVV.

This clonotype was found once. The chain has TRBV3-1 and TRBJ1-1, with 8 bases identical to TRBD1. Germline CDR1 LGHDT, CDR2 YNNKEL (reference sequence). V trimming: 2 bases; J trimming: 8 bases; junction bases outside the gene matches: 1. The CDR3 totals 12 residues. The chain's CDR3 is CASSQYRGEAFF. CDR3 nucleotides: TGTGCCAGCAGCCAATACAGGGGGGAAGCTTTCTTT.

The chain couples TRBV10-3 to TRBJ2-3, with D maybe TRBD1 (5 bases). CDR3 length equals 15 residues. V was cut by 2 bases and J by 2 bases, with 11 bases left in between. Germline V CDR1 and CDR2: ENHRY, SYGVKD. The CDR3 DNA sequence: TGTGCCATCAGTGAGGTGACAGCCTCCACAGATACGCAGTATTTT. This encodes CAISEVTASTDTQYF.

This chain joins TRBV20-1 and TRBJ1-3; TRBD1 is a possible D gene (5 bases). Trimming took off 2 bases at V and 0 bases at J, with 11 bases between the two ends. Germline V CDR1 and CDR2: DFQATT, SNEGSKA (reference sequence). The CDR3 runs to 15 residues. CDR3 sequence (DNA): TGCAGTGCTAGATTCGGGACGAACTCTGGAAACACCATATATTTT. This translates into CSARFGTNSGNTIYF.

The chain's CDR3 is CASSQIGYEQYF. CDR3 DNA: TGTGCCAGCAGCCAAATTGGCTACGAGCAGTACTTC. The chain recombines TRBV3-1 with TRBJ2-7; D call uncertain. The ends were cut back, 2 bases at V and 3 bases at J, with 5 bases in the middle. Germline V gene data show CDR1 as LGHDT and CDR2 as YNNKEL (reference sequence). The CDR3 totals 12 residues.

The chain carries TRBV12-3 or TRBV12-4 and TRBJ2-7; TRBD1 agrees at 7 bases. J was trimmed by 2 bases and V by 6 bases; bases with no gene match: 4. CDR3 length: 13 amino acids. The DNA for the CDR3 is TGTGCCAGCAGACACAGGGGAACCTACGAGCAGTACTTC. Protein product: CASRHRGTYEQYF.

This rearrangement joins TRBV6-6 to TRBJ2-7, with 11 bases aligning to TRBD1. The CDR3 sequence is 13 residues long. CDR1 MNHNY and CDR2 SVGAGI come from the germline V gene (reference sequence). Trimming removed 2 bases from V and 6 bases from J; junction bases left unmatched: 0. CDR3 sequence: CASSYGTGGEQYF. CDR3 DNA: TGTGCCAGCAGTTACGGGACAGGGGGCGAGCAGTACTTC.

The rearrangement links TRBV27 to TRBJ1-5, with 8 bases matching TRBD1. V gave up 5 bases and J gave up 5 bases; unmatched junction bases: 5. Germline values: CDR1 MNHEY, CDR2 SMNVEV (reference sequence). The CDR3 sequence is 14 residues long. Written as DNA, the CDR3 is TGTGCCAGCAGTCCGGACAGGGCTTATCAGCCCCAGCATTTT. Protein: CASSPDRAYQPQHF.

The CDR3 nucleotides read TGTGCCAGCAGCTTGACATACTCTCCGAGCGAGCAGTACTTC. Translation gives CASSLTYSPSEQYF. This chain joins TRBV11-1 and TRBJ2-7; D remains ambiguous. This CDR3 contains 14 residues. Trimming left V 3 bases short and J 6 bases short, with 15 bases between. Germline values: CDR1 SGHAT, CDR2 FQDESV (reference sequence).

V gene TRBV28 combines with J gene TRBJ2-1, with D maybe TRBD1 (6 bases). The CDR3 runs to 12 residues. Germline V gives CDR1 MDHEN, CDR2 SYDVKM. V lost 5 bases and J lost 12, with 14 bases in between. The chain's CDR3 is CASSQGQFGQFF. DNA for the CDR3: TGTGCCAGCAGTCAAGGACAGTTTGGGCAGTTCTTC. Full variable domain (outside the CDR3, taken from reference TRBV28 and TRBJ2-1): DVKVTQSSRYLVKRTGEKVFLECVQDMDHENMFWYRQDPGLGLRLIYFSYDVKMKEKGDIPEGYSVSREKKERFSLILESASTNQTSMYLCASSQGQFGQFFGPGTRLTVL.

This clonotype was detected once. The rearrangement links TRBV2 to TRBJ1-2; D unclear. The CDR3 is 14 amino acids. The germline V and J ends were trimmed by 0 bases and 6 bases, with 11 bases remaining between them. CDR1 and CDR2 from the germline V gene are SNHLY and FYNNEI. The CDR3 region is CASSEALGDHGYTF. CDR3 in DNA: TGTGCCAGCAGTGAAGCGCTTGGAGATCATGGCTACACCTTC.

This chain links TRBV4-1 with TRBJ2-1; 8 nucleotides agree with TRBD1. V dropped 3 bases and J dropped 0; count of bases not matched to a gene: 1. The CDR3 is 15 amino acids. Per germline, CDR1 MGHRA and CDR2 YSYEKL. This CDR3 reads CASSHGTGSYNEQFF. CDR3 nucleotides: TGCGCCAGCAGCCACGGGACAGGCTCCTACAATGAGCAGTTCTTC.

This chain connects TRBV3-1 to TRBJ2-7; D is ambiguous. There are 13 residues in the CDR3. Germline CDR1 LGHDT, CDR2 YNNKEL (reference sequence). Trimming removed 2 bases from V and 6 bases from J, with 11 bases in between. The CDR3 sequence is CASSQPLRGEQYF. The CDR3 DNA reads TGTGCCAGCAGCCAACCATTACGAGGCGAGCAGTACTTC.

J is TRBJ2-5 and V is TRBV3-1, with 7 positions matching TRBD2. Per germline, CDR1 LGHDT and CDR2 YNNKEL (reference sequence). This CDR3 has 13 amino acids. The V gene end was trimmed by 4 bases and the J gene end by 7 bases; junction bases not matched to a gene: 6. CDR3 sequence (DNA): TGTGCCAGCAGCCCGGGAGGCGCGGGGACCCAGTACTTC. Its translation is CASSPGGAGTQYF.

This clonotype has a single count. J is TRBJ2-1 and V is TRBV28; D might be TRBD1 (5 bases). V lost 7 bases to trimming and J lost 4 bases, with 20 bases between them. The CDR3 extends over 16 amino acids. CDR1 is MDHEN, CDR2 SYDVKM, per germline. CDR3 DNA sequence: TGTGCCAGCATTGCCCACCAGGACACCTTTTACAATGAGCAGTTCTTC. This codes for CASIAHQDTFYNEQFF.